Sequencing of this T cell receptor (beta chain) was carried out in a study of blood T cell repertoires in COVID-19. TCRdb's table, derived via immunoSEQ multiplex PCR, lists solely in-frame clones and lacks some. The top ten clones hold around 27% of a sample with tens of thousands of clones, roughly 85% of them seen once. The CDR3 has 15 residues. V gave up 1 base and J gave up 4 bases, with 11 bases separating them. Germline lookup yields CDR1 PRHDT and CDR2 FYEKMQ (reference sequence). The source of this sequence is a man in his fifties or sixties with active or convalescent COVID-19. This chain uses TRBV13 with TRBJ1-5; TRBD1 might be the D (6 bases). The sequenced material came from peripheral blood. DNA of the CDR3: TGTGCCAGCAGCTTAGCTCTACAGGGTAATCAGCCCCAGCATTTT. It specifies CASSLALQGNQPQHF.